This TCR beta chain was sequenced during a study of blood T cell repertoires in COVID-19 (dated by TCRdb to 2018 to 2020). About the investigation overall: Collaborator samples came from the United States, Italy and Spain and covered acute and convalescent phases of COVID-19. Samples came from the ongoing ImmuneRACE study (first 160 participants) plus 1,254 subjects from 6 global collaborators. The repertoires were made available in a free public database intended to serve as a resource for research on the immune response to SARS-CoV-2. Nearly every sample came with metadata listing a de-identified subject ID, COVID-19 status, age in years and sex. The dataset comprised deeply sampled blood TCRbeta repertoires from subjects exposed to, actively infected with, or recovered from COVID-19. The prospective study material was composed of cDNA or gDNA derived from T cells, B-cell-depleted T cells, or PBMCs. Where available, HLA class I and class II types were obtained from metadata supplied by the sample provider rather than from assay-based typing.

One collaborating source in Seattle enrolled patients while the patients were actively infected and followed the patients over time throughout the course of disease. The collaborating institutions used their own protocols to collect whole blood in K2EDTA tubes. For TCRbeta analysis, collaborators shipped samples in one of three forms: frozen whole blood, isolated PBMCs, or DNA extracted from either of those sample types. To note about this clone: Its antigen remains unidentified. Nothing much larger sits one base from this clone, and base qualities are not available.

The CDR3 numbers 15 residues from cysteine through phenylalanine. Only the CDR3 DNA is retained, 45 bases long and in frame from the first base. V is clipped by 4 bases and J by 1 base, and the sequence between their germline boundaries is 15 bases long. In the germline V gene, CDR1 corresponds to SGHTS and CDR2 to YDEGEE. Beyond this particular receptor, the publication reports: The quantity of clinical and demographic metadata differed by source and by participant and was supplied without curation.

TCRbeta CDR3 regions were amplified from genomic DNA using the immunoSEQ Assay, a bias-controlled multiplex PCR. The authors processed their data as follows. Within the assay, amplification of reference gene primers was used to estimate how many nucleated cells each sample contained. To quantify the absolute abundance of each unique TCRbeta CDR3 rearrangement, sequence reads were collapsed and filtered. Productive Simpson clonality was computed per sample as the square root of Simpson's diversity index over productive rearrangements. The table comes from immuneACCESS by way of TCRdb, which keeps in-frame sequences with V and J called. Part of the clones is missing from these tables; in studies checked, under half for an unresolved V gene and the rest for unknown reasons. Clonal size and the V and J genes are those of that table, whereas D and trimming came from the DNA. Across this sample there are over 250,000 clones, with about 87% seen only once. Roughly 6.1% of the sample is held by the ten biggest clonotypes.

The sequence links TRBV5-8 to TRBJ2-7; TRBD2 could be the D gene, as 7 bases match. The clonotype originates from a woman in her fifties or sixties with COVID-19, enrolled during active disease. Sequencing input: peripheral blood. The CDR3 protein is CASSRGASVSYEQYF. Read as DNA, the sequence is TGTGCCAGCAGCCGGGGGGCTAGCGTATCCTACGAGCAGTACTTC.